This TCR beta chain was captured by sequencing in a study of T cell repertoires in cytomegalovirus infection. Findings and limits, study-wide: Dominating the ex vivo response were TCR beta clonotypes that were CMV-specific and HLA-C-restricted.

TCRdb re-derived calls from the reads in MiXCR, one entry per CDR3 protein. Among approximately 180,000 distinct CDR3 sequences listed, less than 9.5% were seen once. This clonotype was found a few times. Its antigen is undetermined. The CDR3 runs 16 residues. V lost 0 bases and J 6 bases, leaving 18 bases between the germline ends. Germline values: CDR1 DFQATT, CDR2 SNEGSKA (reference sequence). This receptor was identified in a human donor in good health (CMV status not recorded). Some clones in this sample may be carry-over from other donors' samples. The sequenced sample was PBMCs. The gene calls are TRBV20-1 and TRBJ1-5, with D possibly being TRBD1 (6 bases). CDR3 residues: CSARDVLGGLGQPQHF. The CDR3 nucleotides are TGCAGTGCTAGAGATGTTCTAGGGGGGTTGGGTCAGCCCCAGCATTTT.